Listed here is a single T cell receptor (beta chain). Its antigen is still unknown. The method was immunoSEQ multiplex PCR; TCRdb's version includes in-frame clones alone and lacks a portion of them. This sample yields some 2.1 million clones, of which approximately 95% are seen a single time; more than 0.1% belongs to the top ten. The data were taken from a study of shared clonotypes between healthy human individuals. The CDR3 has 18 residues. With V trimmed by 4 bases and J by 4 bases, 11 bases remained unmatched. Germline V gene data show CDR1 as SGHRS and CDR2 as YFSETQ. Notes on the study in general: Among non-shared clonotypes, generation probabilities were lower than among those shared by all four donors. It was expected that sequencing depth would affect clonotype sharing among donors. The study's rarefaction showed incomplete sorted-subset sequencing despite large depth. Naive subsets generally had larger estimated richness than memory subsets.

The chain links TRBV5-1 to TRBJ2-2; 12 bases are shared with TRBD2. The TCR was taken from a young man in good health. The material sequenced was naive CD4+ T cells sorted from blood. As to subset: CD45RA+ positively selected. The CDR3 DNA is TGCGCCAGCAGCGTCGGACTAGCGGGGACTTCGATCACCGGGGAGCTGTTTTTT. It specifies CASSVGLAGTSITGELFF. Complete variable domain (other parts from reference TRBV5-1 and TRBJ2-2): KAGVTQTPRYLIKTRGQQVTLSCSPISGHRSVSWYQQTPGQGLQFLFEYFSETQRNKGNFPGRFSGRQFSNSRSEMNVSTLELGDSALYLCASSVGLAGTSITGELFFGEGSRLTVL.